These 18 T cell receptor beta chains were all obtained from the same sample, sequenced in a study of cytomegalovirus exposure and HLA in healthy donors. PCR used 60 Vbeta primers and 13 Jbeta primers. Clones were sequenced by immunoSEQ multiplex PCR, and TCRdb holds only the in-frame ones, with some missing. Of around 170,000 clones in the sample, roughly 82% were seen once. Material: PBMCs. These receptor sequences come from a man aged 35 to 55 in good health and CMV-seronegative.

CDR3 in amino acids: CASSLESPGEQFF. The CDR3, as DNA: TGCGCCAGCAGCTTAGAGTCACCAGGAGAGCAGTTCTTC. The genes are TRBV5-1 and TRBJ2-1; no reliable D call. Germline assignment: CDR1 SGHRS and CDR2 YFSETQ. The CDR3 totals 13 residues. Trimming took off 2 bases at V and 10 bases at J, with 13 bases between the two ends. Full variable domain (rest looked up from reference TRBV5-1 and TRBJ2-1): KAGVTQTPRYLIKTRGQQVTLSCSPISGHRSVSWYQQTPGQGLQFLFEYFSETQRNKGNFPGRFSGRQFSNSRSEMNVSTLELGDSALYLCASSLESPGEQFFGPGTRLTVL.

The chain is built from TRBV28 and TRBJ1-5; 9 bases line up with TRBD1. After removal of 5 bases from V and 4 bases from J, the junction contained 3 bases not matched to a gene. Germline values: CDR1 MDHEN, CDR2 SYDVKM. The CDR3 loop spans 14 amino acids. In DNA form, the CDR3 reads TGTGCCAGCAGTCCCGGGACAGGGAATCAGCCCCAGCATTTT. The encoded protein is CASSPGTGNQPQHF.

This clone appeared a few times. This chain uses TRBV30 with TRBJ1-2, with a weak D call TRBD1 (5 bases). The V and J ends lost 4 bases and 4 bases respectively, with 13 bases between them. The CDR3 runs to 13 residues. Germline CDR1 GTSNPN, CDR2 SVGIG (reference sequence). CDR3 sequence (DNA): TGTGCCTGGAAGACCAGGGCAGCCTATGGCTACACCTTC. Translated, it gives CAWKTRAAYGYTF.

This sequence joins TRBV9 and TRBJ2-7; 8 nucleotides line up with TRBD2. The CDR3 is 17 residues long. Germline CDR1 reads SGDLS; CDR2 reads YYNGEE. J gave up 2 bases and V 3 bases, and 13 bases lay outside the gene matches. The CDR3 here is CASSAAERGTATYEQYF. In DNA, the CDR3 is TGTGCCAGCAGCGCCGCCGAGCGGGGGACGGCGACCTACGAGCAGTACTTC.

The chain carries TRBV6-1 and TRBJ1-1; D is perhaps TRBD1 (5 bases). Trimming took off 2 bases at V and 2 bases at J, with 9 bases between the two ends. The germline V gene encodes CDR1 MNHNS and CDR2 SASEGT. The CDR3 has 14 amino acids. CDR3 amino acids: CASSEKGANTEAFF. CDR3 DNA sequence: TGTGCCAGCAGTGAAAAAGGGGCAAACACTGAAGCTTTCTTT.

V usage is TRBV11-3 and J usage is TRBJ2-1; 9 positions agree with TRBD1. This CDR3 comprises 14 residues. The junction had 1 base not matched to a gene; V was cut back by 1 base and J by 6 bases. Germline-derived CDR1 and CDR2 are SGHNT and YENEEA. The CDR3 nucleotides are TGTGCCAGCAGCTTAGCGACAGGGGGCAATGAGCAGTTCTTC. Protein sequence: CASSLATGGNEQFF.

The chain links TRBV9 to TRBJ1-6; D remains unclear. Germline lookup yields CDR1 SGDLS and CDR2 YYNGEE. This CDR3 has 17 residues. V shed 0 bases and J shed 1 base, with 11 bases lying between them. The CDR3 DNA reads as TGTGCCAGCAGCGTAGATATGTCAGTATCCTATAATTCACCCCTCCACTTT. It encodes CASSVDMSVSYNSPLHF.

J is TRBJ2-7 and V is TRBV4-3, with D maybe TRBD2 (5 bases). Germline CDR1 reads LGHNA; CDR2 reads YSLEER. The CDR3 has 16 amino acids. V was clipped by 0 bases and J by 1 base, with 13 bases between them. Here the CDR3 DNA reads TGCGCCAGCAGCCAAGATTTTGCCTCGGGGTCCTACGAGCAGTACTTC. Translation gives CASSQDFASGSYEQYF.

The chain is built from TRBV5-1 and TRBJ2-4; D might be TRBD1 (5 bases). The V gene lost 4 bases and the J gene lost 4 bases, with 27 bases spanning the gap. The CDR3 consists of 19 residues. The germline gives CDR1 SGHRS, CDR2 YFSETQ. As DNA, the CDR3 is TGCGCCAGCAGCAAACTGAGATTCAGGGCTGATCATATGAAAAACATTCAGTACTTC. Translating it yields CASSKLRFRADHMKNIQYF.

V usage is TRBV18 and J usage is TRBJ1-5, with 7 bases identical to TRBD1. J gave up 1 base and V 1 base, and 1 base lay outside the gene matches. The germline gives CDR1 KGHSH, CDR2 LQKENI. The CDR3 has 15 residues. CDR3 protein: CASSPLGQSNQPQHF. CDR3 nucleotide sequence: TGTGCCAGCTCACCACTGGGACAGAGCAATCAGCCCCAGCATTTT.

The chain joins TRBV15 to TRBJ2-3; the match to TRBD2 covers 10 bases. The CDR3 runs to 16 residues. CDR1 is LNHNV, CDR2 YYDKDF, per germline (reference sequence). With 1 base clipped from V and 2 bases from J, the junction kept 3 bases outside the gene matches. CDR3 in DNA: TGTGCCACCAGCAGAGGACTAGCGGGTAACACAGATACGCAGTATTTT. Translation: CATSRGLAGNTDTQYF.

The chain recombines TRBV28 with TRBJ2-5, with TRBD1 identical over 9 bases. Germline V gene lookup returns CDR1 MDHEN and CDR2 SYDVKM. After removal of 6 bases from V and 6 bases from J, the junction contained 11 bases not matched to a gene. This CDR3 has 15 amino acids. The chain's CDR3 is CASRKGTGMTKTQYF. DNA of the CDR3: TGTGCCAGCAGAAAAGGGACAGGGATGACGAAGACCCAGTACTTC.

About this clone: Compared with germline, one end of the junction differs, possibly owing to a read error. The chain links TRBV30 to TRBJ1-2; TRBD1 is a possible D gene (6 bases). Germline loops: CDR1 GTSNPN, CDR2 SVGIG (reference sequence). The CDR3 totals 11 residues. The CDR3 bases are TGTGCCTGGGCCTTGGAGGGGGGGCGCTTCTTC. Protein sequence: CAWALEGGRFF. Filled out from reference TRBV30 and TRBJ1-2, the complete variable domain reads SQTIHQWPATLVQPVGSPLSLECTVEGTSNPNLYWYRQAAGRGLQLLFYSVGIGQISSEVPQNLSASRPQDRQFILSSKKLLLSDSGFYLCAWALEGGRFFGSGTRLTVV.

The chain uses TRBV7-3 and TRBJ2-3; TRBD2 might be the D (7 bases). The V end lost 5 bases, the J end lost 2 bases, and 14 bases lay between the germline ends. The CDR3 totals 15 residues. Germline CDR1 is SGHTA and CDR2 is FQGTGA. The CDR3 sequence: CASSPRAGATDTQYF. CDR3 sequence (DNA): TGTGCCAGCAGCCCAAGGGCGGGGGCCACAGATACGCAGTATTTT.

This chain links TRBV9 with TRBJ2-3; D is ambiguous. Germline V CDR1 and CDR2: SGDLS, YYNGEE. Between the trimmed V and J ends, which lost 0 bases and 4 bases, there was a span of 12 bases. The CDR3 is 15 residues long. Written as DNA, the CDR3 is TGTGCCAGCAGCGTAGGAGGTCGGCGCGCAGATACGCAGTATTTT. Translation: CASSVGGRRADTQYF.

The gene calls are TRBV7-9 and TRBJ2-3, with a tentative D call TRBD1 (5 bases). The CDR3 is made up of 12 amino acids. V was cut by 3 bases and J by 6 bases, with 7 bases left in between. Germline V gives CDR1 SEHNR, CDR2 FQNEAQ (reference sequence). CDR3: CASSFQGDTQYF. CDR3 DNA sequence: TGTGCCAGCAGCTTTCAGGGCGATACGCAGTATTTT.

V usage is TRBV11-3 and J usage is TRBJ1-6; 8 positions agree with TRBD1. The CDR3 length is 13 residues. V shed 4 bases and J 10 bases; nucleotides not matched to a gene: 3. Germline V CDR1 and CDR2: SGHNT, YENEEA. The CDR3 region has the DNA TGTGCCAGCAGCTCAGACAGGGGCTCACCCCTCCACTTT. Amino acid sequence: CASSSDRGSPLHF.

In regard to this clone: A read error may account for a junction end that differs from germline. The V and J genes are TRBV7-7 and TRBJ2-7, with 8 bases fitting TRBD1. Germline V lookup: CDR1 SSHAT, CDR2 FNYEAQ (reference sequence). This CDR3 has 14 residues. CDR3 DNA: TGTGCTAGCAGCTTCAGGGGGCCTTCCTACGAGCAGTACTTC. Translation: CASSFRGPSYEQYF.